Each of the 27 T cell receptor beta chains below was sequenced from the same sample in a study of T cells in Graves' hyperthyroidism and ophthalmopathy. Amplified TCR beta CDR3 regions derived from RNA transcripts. TCR CDR3 regions were first amplified by RT-PCR with HTBI primers. MiXCR, applied by TCRdb to the multiplex PCR reads, yields one record per CDR3 protein. The sample comprises under 450,000 distinct CDR3 sequences, about 13% of which are singletons, and more than 20% rests with the top ten. Material: blood. All receptors derive from a man aged 25-45 years with Graves' hyperthyroidism that later progressed to Graves' ophthalmopathy.

This clonotype was counted at least ten times. This rearrangement joins TRBV29-1 to TRBJ2-2; no reliable D call. There are 14 residues in the CDR3. Germline CDR1 is SQVTM and CDR2 is ANQGSEA. V lost 3 bases and J lost 2, with 10 bases in between. CDR3 region: CSVEDAPNTGELFF. In nucleotides, the CDR3 is TGCAGCGTTGAGGACGCCCCTAACACCGGGGAGCTGTTTTTT.

The CDR3: CASRGASGFPYEQYF. The DNA for the CDR3 is TGTGCCAGCAGGGGGGCCAGCGGTTTCCCCTACGAGCAGTACTTC. V is TRBV9 and J is TRBJ2-7; the D gene is possibly TRBD1 (6 bases). Germline V gene data show CDR1 as SGDLS and CDR2 as YYNGEE. V lost 5 bases and J 2 bases, leaving 17 bases between the germline ends. This CDR3 comprises 15 residues.

This clonotype was detected many times. V is TRBV7-9 and J is TRBJ1-2, with D possibly matching TRBD1 (5 bases). CDR3 size: 14 residues. V lost 3 bases and J 8 bases, leaving 16 bases between the germline ends. Germline V gene lookup returns CDR1 SEHNR and CDR2 FQNEAQ (reference sequence). The CDR3 loop is CASSLSEGANGYTF. CDR3 in DNA: TGTGCCAGCAGCTTGAGTGAAGGGGCTAACGGCTACACCTTC.

There are many counts of this clonotype. The V and J genes are TRBV6-5 and TRBJ1-4; perhaps TRBD1 as D (5 bases). Germline V gene data show CDR1 as MNHEY and CDR2 as SVGAGI. V lost 0 bases, J lost 10 bases, and 9 bases lay in between. The CDR3 spans 13 residues. The CDR3 DNA sequence: TGTGCCAGCAGTTACTCCCCAGGGCGAAAACTGTTTTTT. This codes for CASSYSPGRKLFF.

This clonotype was counted between two and nine times. The J gene is TRBJ1-4, the V gene TRBV13; D possibly corresponds to TRBD1 (5 bases). Looked up from germline, CDR1 is PRHDT and CDR2 is FYEKMQ (reference sequence). The CDR3 totals 15 residues. Trimming removed 5 bases at V and 0 bases at J, with 10 bases between. The CDR3 is CASSLRQTTNEKLFF. The DNA of the CDR3 is TGTGCCAGCAGCCTTAGACAGACAACTAATGAAAAACTGTTTTTT.

In regard to this clonotype: Relative to the germline gene, one junction end is altered; a read error may explain this. The chain recombines TRBV5-8 with TRBJ2-2; 7 bases agree with TRBD2. Germline CDR1 and CDR2: SGHTS and YDEGEE. This CDR3 has 18 amino acids. CDR3 residues: CASSLGAPGGANTGKLFF. The DNA of the CDR3 is TGTGCCAGCAGCTTGGGGGCTCCGGGAGGCGCGAACACCGGGAAGCTGTTTTTT.

This clonotype has at least ten counts. The chain links TRBV28 to TRBJ1-6, with 8 bases aligning to TRBD1. The germline V gene encodes CDR1 MDHEN and CDR2 SYDVKM. The J segment lost 7 bases and the V segment lost 2 bases, leaving 1 base of the junction unmatched. The CDR3 extends over 14 amino acids. This CDR3 is CASSLQGANSPLHF. The CDR3 coding sequence is TGTGCCAGCAGTTTACAGGGGGCCAATTCACCCCTCCACTTT.

This clonotype was picked up many times. Here the CDR3 DNA reads TGTGCCAGCAGTAAGAACAGGGGGCTTAACACCATATATTTT. Amino acid sequence: CASSKNRGLNTIYF. This chain connects TRBV6-1 to TRBJ1-3; TRBD1 matches at 9 bases. With V trimmed by 5 bases and J by 7 bases, 6 bases remained unmatched. Germline V gives CDR1 MNHNS, CDR2 SASEGT. The CDR3 spans 14 residues.

This clonotype was picked up many times. V usage is TRBV4-1 and J usage is TRBJ1-5; 7 bases align to TRBD1. The CDR3 is 15 residues long. Germline V gives CDR1 MGHRA, CDR2 YSYEKL. V gave up 5 bases and J gave up 0 bases; unmatched junction bases: 4. The CDR3 DNA sequence: TGCGCCAGCAGCATCGGGACAGCTAGCAATCAGCCCCAGCATTTT. It yields the protein CASSIGTASNQPQHF.

This clonotype was counted ten times or more. J is TRBJ2-1 and V is TRBV5-1; D tentatively fits TRBD1 or TRBD2 (5 bases each). The CDR3 spans 14 residues. Deletions cut 3 bases from V and 4 bases from J, with 11 bases between. CDR1 is SGHRS, CDR2 YFSETQ, per germline. As DNA, the CDR3 is TGCGCCAGCAGCTCGGGGACCCTATACAATGAGCAGTTCTTC. Translation: CASSSGTLYNEQFF. Filled out from reference TRBV5-1 and TRBJ2-1, the complete variable domain reads KAGVTQTPRYLIKTRGQQVTLSCSPISGHRSVSWYQQTPGQGLQFLFEYFSETQRNKGNFPGRFSGRQFSNSRSEMNVSTLELGDSALYLCASSSGTLYNEQFFGPGTRLTVL.

This clonotype was found a few times. This chain's CDR3 is CASSARVGYGYTF. CDR3 bases: TGTGCCAGCAGCGCCAGGGTTGGCTATGGCTACACCTTC. This sequence joins TRBV7-9 and TRBJ1-2, with a weak D call TRBD1 (5 bases). The CDR3 spans 13 residues. The V end lost 5 bases, the J end lost 4 bases, and 11 bases lay between the germline ends. The germline gives CDR1 SEHNR, CDR2 FQNEAQ (reference sequence).

The chain is built from TRBV10-3 and TRBJ1-5; D is possibly TRBD1 (6 bases). This CDR3 is built from 17 residues. The V end lost 0 bases, the J end lost 2 bases, and 14 bases lay between the germline ends. Germline CDR1 reads ENHRY; CDR2 reads SYGVKD. CDR3 coding DNA: TGTGCCATCAGTGAGTCGTTGGGGGCTAAGGGCAATCAGCCCCAGCATTTT. Translation gives CAISESLGAKGNQPQHF.

This clonotype was found a few times. The J gene is TRBJ1-1, the V gene TRBV3-1, with no clear D. The CDR3 runs 14 residues. In germline, CDR1 is LGHDT, CDR2 YNNKEL (reference sequence). V lost 1 base and J 4 bases, leaving 10 bases between the germline ends. The CDR3 DNA reads TGTGCCAGCAGCCAAGTTGGTCCGGGCACTGAAGCTTTCTTT. Its translation is CASSQVGPGTEAFF.

This clonotype has just a few counts. This chain joins TRBV7-8 and TRBJ1-6; D remains unclear. V was shortened by 3 bases and J by 6 bases, with 12 bases between the two germline ends. The CDR3 has 15 residues. Germline V gene sequence: CDR1 SGHVS, CDR2 FQNEAQ. The CDR3 here is CASSLGGRANSPLHF. DNA for the CDR3: TGTGCCAGCAGCTTGGGTGGGAGGGCTAATTCACCCCTCCACTTT.

This clonotype appeared a few times. The CDR3: CATSRGTSYNSPLHF. The CDR3 DNA follows: TGTGCCACCAGCAGAGGGACATCCTATAATTCACCCCTCCACTTT. V usage is TRBV15 and J usage is TRBJ1-6, with D possibly matching TRBD1 (5 bases). V was trimmed by 1 base and J by 1 base, leaving 5 bases between them. The CDR3 loop spans 15 amino acids. The germline V gene has CDR1 LNHNV and CDR2 YYDKDF (reference sequence).

This clonotype was recorded a few times. The J gene is TRBJ1-5, the V gene TRBV12-3 or TRBV12-4; the D gene is possibly TRBD1 (5 bases). Between the trimmed V and J ends, which lost 6 bases and 3 bases, there was a span of 12 bases. The CDR3 consists of 14 residues. For the CDR3, the DNA is TGTGCCAGCAGGATTCAGGGTTTCAATCAGCCCCAGCATTTT. The encoded protein is CASRIQGFNQPQHF.

V usage is TRBV12-3 or TRBV12-4 and J usage is TRBJ1-6, with D unclear. The length of the CDR3 is 13 residues. V was clipped by 2 bases and J by 7 bases, with 6 bases between them. CDR3 loop: CASSLMTNSPLHF. As DNA, the CDR3 is TGTGCCAGCAGTTTAATGACCAATTCACCCCTCCACTTT.

This clonotype was observed a handful of times. The rearrangement joins TRBV12-3 or TRBV12-4 to TRBJ1-5; D perhaps matches TRBD1 (5 bases). Trimming pared 4 bases from V and 0 bases from J, leaving 10 bases between. CDR3 length: 15 amino acids. The CDR3 bases are TGTGCCAGCAGTTCGGGACTCCATAGCAATCAGCCCCAGCATTTT. Its protein product is CASSSGLHSNQPQHF.

The chain couples TRBV3-1 to TRBJ1-2; D perhaps matches TRBD1 (5 bases). Trimming took off 3 bases at V and 7 bases at J, with 21 bases between the two ends. This CDR3 has 16 residues. From germline, CDR1 is LGHDT and CDR2 YNNKEL (reference sequence). Written as DNA, the CDR3 is TGTGCCAGCAGCCAGGCGGGGGACGGCGAGAGGGGTGGCTACACCTTC. It translates to CASSQAGDGERGGYTF.

This clonotype was counted many times. V is TRBV27 and J is TRBJ1-2, with 8 bases aligning to TRBD1. V lost 6 bases and J lost 4; bases outside the gene matches: 4. CDR3 length equals 13 residues. Per the germline V gene, CDR1 is MNHEY and CDR2 is SMNVEV (reference sequence). The CDR3 nucleotides are TGTGCCAGCAGCCGGGACAGGAGCTATGGCTACACCTTC. Translated, it gives CASSRDRSYGYTF.

As to this clonotype: A single base separates this from a much larger clone, so it may be a read error. The genes are TRBV6-2 or TRBV6-3 and TRBJ1-5; D unresolved. CDR1 is MNHEY and CDR2 is SVGEGT in the germline V gene. This CDR3 region has 13 residues. The V end lost 10 bases, the J end lost 4 bases, and 14 bases lay between the germline ends. The CDR3 DNA is TGTGCCACCCGCCGAATCGGGAATCAGCCCCAGCATTTT. Translating gives CATRRIGNQPQHF.

The chain carries TRBV2 and TRBJ2-3; D uncertain. V was trimmed by 1 base and J by 4 bases, leaving 6 bases between them. The CDR3 length is 13 residues. The germline CDR1 and CDR2 sequences are SNHLY and FYNNEI. The CDR3 here is CASSEVLADTQYF. Written as DNA, the CDR3 is TGTGCCAGCAGTGAAGTCCTAGCAGATACGCAGTATTTT. Full variable domain (missing parts from reference TRBV2 and TRBJ2-3): EPEVTQTPSHQVTQMGQEVILRCVPISNHLYFYWYRQILGQKVEFLVSFYNNEISEKSEIFDDQFSVERPDGSNFTLKIRSTKLEDSAMYFCASSEVLADTQYFGPGTRLTVL.

This clonotype occurred many times. This chain connects TRBV20-1 to TRBJ2-5; D is uncertain. The germline gives CDR1 DFQATT, CDR2 SNEGSKA (reference sequence). V lost 4 bases and J lost 5, with 11 bases in between. This CDR3 region has 12 residues. CDR3: CSANSLYETQYF. In DNA, the CDR3 is TGCAGTGCTAACTCCCTGTATGAGACCCAGTACTTC.

This clonotype was recorded many times. The V call is TRBV12-3 or TRBV12-4, the J call TRBJ2-5; 10 bases match TRBD1. This CDR3 spans 13 amino acids. V lost 8 bases and J lost 5; bases outside the gene matches: 5. CDR3 DNA sequence: TGTGCCAGCTGGGACAGGGGATGGGAGACCCAGTACTTC. Its protein is CASWDRGWETQYF.

In this sample, this clonotype turned up many times. This chain joins TRBV24-1 and TRBJ2-2, with D uncertain. The CDR3 loop spans 16 amino acids. Germline V gene lookup returns CDR1 KGHDR and CDR2 SFDVKD. Trimming shortened V by 5 bases and J by 1 base, and 13 bases separated the two germline ends. The CDR3: CATSVSGAGNTGELFF. CDR3 coding DNA: TGTGCCACCAGTGTGTCAGGCGCAGGGAACACCGGGGAGCTGTTTTTT.

The sample holds many counts of this clonotype. This chain links TRBV18 with TRBJ2-1; 8 bases are shared with TRBD1. V lost 5 bases, J lost 8 bases, and 5 bases stayed unmatched. The CDR3 consists of 13 residues. Germline values: CDR1 KGHSH, CDR2 LQKENI. This CDR3 reads CASSKTGDDEQFF. The DNA of the CDR3 is TGTGCCAGCTCAAAGACAGGGGACGATGAGCAGTTCTTC.

V gene TRBV10-2 combines with J gene TRBJ2-7; D is perhaps TRBD1 (6 bases). V was shortened by 3 bases and J by 4 bases, with 13 bases between the two germline ends. Germline CDR1 is WSHSY and CDR2 is SAAADI. The CDR3 is 14 amino acids. CDR3 DNA: TGCGCCAGCAGTGATGTGGGGGCGCCGTACGAGCAGTACTTC. Its translation: CASSDVGAPYEQYF.